The next 23 T cell receptor beta chains were all read from a single sample in a study of T cells in Graves' hyperthyroidism and ophthalmopathy. The TCR beta CDR3 regions underwent amplification using RNA transcripts as the source. The HTBI primer set was used in a first-round RT-PCR of the TCR CDR3. In TCRdb, the multiplex PCR reads were re-called with MiXCR into one record per CDR3 protein. Among 550,000 to 800,000 distinct CDR3 sequences listed, 15% to 20% were seen once. Sequencing was performed on blood. The source is a man between 50 and 59 years old with Graves' hyperthyroidism.

About this clonotype: A read error is possible here, since a much larger clone lies one base away. This rearrangement joins TRBV28 to TRBJ1-2; no firm D call. This CDR3 spans 15 amino acids. The V gene's germline CDR1 is MDHEN and CDR2 SYDVKM. The CDR3 protein is CASRLFADGNYGYTF. CDR3 in DNA: TGTGCCAGCAGATTATTCGCGGACGGGAACTATGGCTACACCTTC.

This clonotype was seen only a few times. This sequence joins TRBV20-1 and TRBJ2-1; 8 bases agree with TRBD2. The CDR3 is made up of 16 amino acids. CDR1 and CDR2 from the germline V gene are DFQATT and SNEGSKA (reference sequence). J gave up 0 bases and V 2 bases, and 6 bases lay outside the gene matches. CDR3 residues: CSARPLAVSSYNEQFF. In nucleotides, the CDR3 is TGCAGTGCTAGACCACTAGCGGTGAGCTCCTACAATGAGCAGTTCTTC.

Here the CDR3 DNA reads TGTGCCAGCAGTTTTATGAACAGGGGAGGGAATTCACCGCACCACTTT. It yields the protein CASSFMNRGGNSPHHF. The chain employs TRBV27 and TRBJ1-6, with TRBD1 matching over 7 bases. Germline trimming cut 3 bases from V and 18 bases from J; bases unmatched to any gene: 20. CDR1 and CDR2 (germline): MNHEY, SMNVEV (reference sequence). This CDR3 is 16 amino acids long.

This clonotype was found many times. The chain couples TRBV5-1 to TRBJ2-7, with 8 bases lining up with TRBD1. V shed 4 bases, J shed 1 base, and the junction held 4 bases outside the gene matches. The CDR3 runs to 14 residues. Per germline, CDR1 SGHRS and CDR2 YFSETQ. CDR3 DNA: TGCGCCAGCAGCGGACAGGGTCGGTCCTACGAGCAGTACTTC. The encoded protein is CASSGQGRSYEQYF. Supplemented by reference TRBV5-1 and TRBJ2-7, the full variable domain reads KAGVTQTPRYLIKTRGQQVTLSCSPISGHRSVSWYQQTPGQGLQFLFEYFSETQRNKGNFPGRFSGRQFSNSRSEMNVSTLELGDSALYLCASSGQGRSYEQYFGPGTRLTVT.

The rearrangement links TRBV7-8 to TRBJ2-2, with 7 bases that match TRBD1. CDR3 length: 13 residues. Germline V lookup: CDR1 SGHVS, CDR2 FQNEAQ. The J segment lost 8 bases and the V segment lost 10 bases, leaving 10 bases of the junction unmatched. The CDR3 sequence is CAIPDRVQGELFF. The CDR3 DNA follows: TGTGCCATACCAGACAGGGTACAGGGGGAGCTGTTTTTT.

The chain employs TRBV9 and TRBJ1-3; 7 bases agree with TRBD1. The V gene end was trimmed by 4 bases and the J gene end by 0 bases; junction bases not matched to a gene: 7. The CDR3 runs 16 residues. CDR1 is SGDLS, CDR2 YYNGEE, per germline. CDR3 protein: CASSPSRGYSGNTIYF. The CDR3 DNA sequence: TGTGCCAGCAGCCCCTCCAGGGGGTACTCTGGAAACACCATATATTTT.

The chain couples TRBV7-3 to TRBJ1-1; D is unclear. This CDR3 has 13 residues. The V gene lost 1 base and the J gene lost 7 bases, with 10 bases spanning the gap. Germline CDR1 and CDR2: SGHTA and FQGTGA. The CDR3 nucleotides read TGTGCCAGCAGCTTAATGCAATACCATGAAGCTTTCTTT. This translates into CASSLMQYHEAFF.

This clonotype was picked up a small number of times. The rearrangement uses TRBV19 and TRBJ2-1; 7 nucleotides match TRBD2. The trim removed 6 bases at V and 4 bases at J, leaving 9 bases unmatched. Germline CDR1 LNHDA, CDR2 SQIVND (reference sequence). The CDR3 is 15 residues long. The CDR3 coding sequence is TGTGCCAGTAGGCCCGGGACTAATAGTTACAATGAGCAGTTCTTC. Translated: CASRPGTNSYNEQFF. The full variable domain, its missing parts supplied by reference TRBV19 and TRBJ2-1, is DGGITQSPKYLFRKEGQNVTLSCEQNLNHDAMYWYRQDPGQGLRLIYYSQIVNDFQKGDIAEGYSVSREKKESFPLTVTSAQKNPTAFYLCASRPGTNSYNEQFFGPGTRLTVL.

This clonotype was observed at least ten times. This chain uses TRBV12-3 or TRBV12-4 with TRBJ1-1, with no clear D. Trimming cost V 4 bases and J 8 bases, with 11 bases left between them. This CDR3 has 12 amino acids. The CDR3 coding sequence is TGTGCCAGCAGTTATCCCGGATTCGAAGCTTTCTTT. Translation gives CASSYPGFEAFF.

This chain connects TRBV19 to TRBJ2-3; TRBD2 agrees at 15 bases. The germline CDR1 and CDR2 sequences are LNHDA and SQIVND (reference sequence). The V gene end was trimmed by 1 base and the J gene end by 3 bases; junction bases not matched to a gene: 2. The CDR3 sequence is 17 residues long. The CDR3 here is CASSIGGTSGRTDTQYF. In DNA form, the CDR3 reads TGTGCCAGTAGTATAGGTGGGACTAGCGGGAGGACAGATACGCAGTATTTT.

The chain has TRBV20-1 and TRBJ2-3; unclear D gene. V was shortened by 1 base and J by 7 bases, with 12 bases between the two germline ends. Germline V gives CDR1 DFQATT, CDR2 SNEGSKA (reference sequence). This CDR3 is 13 amino acids long. Here the CDR3 DNA reads TGCAGTGCTAGAGCAACCGGCGTATATACGCAGTATTTT. Its translation: CSARATGVYTQYF.

The chain is built from TRBV7-2 and TRBJ1-4; D is undetermined. Germline loops: CDR1 SGHTA, CDR2 FQGNSA. Trimming removed 4 bases from V and 10 bases from J, with 13 bases in between. This CDR3 is built from 13 residues. CDR3 nucleotides: TGTGCCAGCAGCTGGGCCTCAGGAGTAAAACTGTTTTTT. Translation gives CASSWASGVKLFF.

This clonotype was observed at least ten times. An end of the junction does not agree with germline; a read error may underlie this. The chain recombines TRBV20-1 with TRBJ2-1; no reliable D call. CDR3 length equals 15 residues. CDR1 DFQATT and CDR2 SNEGSKA come from the germline V gene (reference sequence). This CDR3 is CSARGSNQVDNGQFF. The CDR3 nucleotides are TGCAGTGCTAGGGGTAGCAACCAGGTTGACAATGGGCAGTTCTTC.

Many counts were recorded for this clonotype. V and J are TRBV6-2 or TRBV6-3 and TRBJ2-2; D is possibly TRBD2 (5 bases). Germline V CDR1 and CDR2: MNHEY, SVGEGT. V was clipped by 7 bases and J by 3 bases, with 18 bases between them. The length of the CDR3 is 16 residues. This chain's CDR3 is CASTPGWRLDTGELFF. The CDR3, as DNA: TGTGCCAGCACCCCGGGGTGGAGATTGGACACCGGGGAGCTGTTTTTT.

In its sample, this clonotype was seen many times. The chain uses TRBV19 and TRBJ1-4; 8 bases are a match to TRBD1. Germline CDR1 reads LNHDA; CDR2 reads SQIVND (reference sequence). The CDR3 contains 15 residues. V shed 4 bases and J 8 bases; nucleotides not matched to a gene: 9. In nucleotides, the CDR3 is TGTGCCAGTAGTACGGCTCTCGACAGGGGCGAAAAACTGTTTTTT. As protein: CASSTALDRGEKLFF.

The chain is built from TRBV10-3 and TRBJ2-1; 9 nucleotides agree with TRBD1. The CDR3 loop spans 13 amino acids. V was clipped by 10 bases and J by 6 bases; unmatched bases: 7. CDR1 and CDR2 (germline): ENHRY, SYGVKD. Here the CDR3 reads CATADRGSNEQFF. The CDR3, as DNA: TGTGCCACCGCGGACAGGGGTAGCAATGAGCAGTTCTTC.

This clonotype was counted ten times or more. The chain recombines TRBV14 with TRBJ1-1, with TRBD1 as a possible D gene (5 bases). Germline-derived CDR1 and CDR2 are SGHDN and FVKESK. Trimming removed 2 bases from V and 3 bases from J, with 7 bases in between. There are 13 residues in the CDR3. The chain's CDR3 is CASSQQGYTEAFF. The CDR3 DNA reads TGTGCCAGCAGCCAACAGGGATACACTGAAGCTTTCTTT.

The V call is TRBV28, the J call TRBJ2-1; D is uncertain. The CDR3 sequence is 14 residues long. Germline CDR1 is MDHEN and CDR2 is SYDVKM. The germline V and J ends were trimmed by 1 base and 8 bases, with 12 bases remaining between them. The CDR3 DNA sequence: TGTGCCAGCAGTTTATCAGGCAGGCGGCATGAGCAGTTCTTC. This gives the protein CASSLSGRRHEQFF.

As regards this clonotype: A much larger clone is a single base away; this may be a read error. V gene TRBV30 combines with J gene TRBJ2-1, with D perhaps assigned TRBD1 or TRBD2 (7 bases each). Germline V gene sequence: CDR1 GTSNPN, CDR2 SVGIG (reference sequence). The CDR3 length is 14 residues. The CDR3 is CAWSPGGAYNEQVF. As DNA, the CDR3 is TGTGCCTGGAGTCCAGGGGGGGCGTACAATGAGCAGGTCTTC.

This clonotype appeared many times. The chain joins TRBV19 to TRBJ1-1; TRBD1 aligns across 8 bases. V was clipped by 6 bases and J by 1 base; unmatched bases: 1. The CDR3 has 13 amino acids. Germline CDR1 LNHDA, CDR2 SQIVND (reference sequence). CDR3 bases: TGTGCCAGTAGGACAGGGGCGAACACTGAAGCTTTCTTT. It codes for CASRTGANTEAFF.

There are many counts of this clonotype. V usage is TRBV5-1 and J usage is TRBJ2-7; 8 bases match TRBD1. The CDR3 contains 15 residues. V trimming: 0 bases; J trimming: 2 bases; junction bases outside the gene matches: 4. Germline V lookup: CDR1 SGHRS, CDR2 YFSETQ. The CDR3 bases are TGCGCCAGCAGCTTGGACAGGGGGGTCCCCTACGAGCAGTACTTC. Encoded protein: CASSLDRGVPYEQYF.

This clonotype showed up many times. The chain is built from TRBV27 and TRBJ2-2; 11 bases match TRBD2. The CDR3 is 18 amino acids. Per the germline V gene, CDR1 is MNHEY and CDR2 is SMNVEV (reference sequence). Trimming took 8 bases from V and 4 from J; bases not matched to a gene: 15. The CDR3 DNA follows: TGTGCCAGCCGACGGTGGGTAGCGGGAGGGATGGGCACCGGGGAGCTGTTTTTT. Amino acid sequence: CASRRWVAGGMGTGELFF.

This clonotype appeared many times. This chain joins TRBV12-3 or TRBV12-4 and TRBJ1-1; D gene unclear. Trimming stripped 2 bases from V and 0 bases from J, with 7 bases between. The CDR3 runs 14 residues. For the CDR3, the DNA is TGTGCCAGCAGTTTATCTCAGATGAACACTGAAGCTTTCTTT. Encoded protein: CASSLSQMNTEAFF.